This is a list of T cell receptor beta chains from one sample in a study of vaccination and CD4 T cells after COVID-19. TCRdb used MiXCR to reprocess the PCR reads, holding one entry per CDR3 protein. The sample records under 15,000 distinct CDR3 sequences, under 60% being singletons. The antigens these receptors bind are not known. The sequenced sample consisted of CD4+ T cells from blood, cultured in vitro. Receptor source: a human donor who had recovered from COVID-19. Both conserved end residues are part of each CDR3. The D gene is left open where the match is weak. Not all rows give a size; the values are once, few, many and, for expanded clones, a class.

>.|TRBJ2-2|TRBD2|TRBV6-5
CASSYSSSGIGGELFF
TGTGCCAGCAGTTACAGTTCTAGCGGGATTGGCGGGGAGCTGTTTTTT
>.|TRBJ2-3|TRBD2|TRBV27
CASTGGSPDTQYF
TGTGCCAGCACCGGCGGGAGCCCAGATACGCAGTATTTT
>.|TRBJ1-1|TRBD1|TRBV12-3/TRBV12-4
CASSRQGSREAFF
TGTGCCAGCAGCCGACAGGGTTCGAGGGAAGCTTTCTTT
>.|TRBJ2-7|TRBD2|TRBV7-2
CASSLVLSGLSSYEQYF
TGTGCCAGCAGCTTAGTTCTTAGCGGGCTGAGCTCCTACGAGCAGTACTTC
>few|TRBJ2-2|.|TRBV20-1
CSAARGAYTGELFF
TGCAGTGCTGCCCGGGGGGCCTACACCGGGGAGCTGTTTTTT
>.|TRBJ2-3|.|TRBV7-2
CASSLVGGDTDTQYF
TGTGCCAGCAGCTTAGTGGGCGGCGACACAGATACGCAGTATTTT
>few|TRBJ2-5|TRBD2|TRBV7-6
CASTHGGGRETQYF
TGTGCCAGCACCCACGGGGGGGGCCGGGAGACCCAGTACTTC
>.|TRBJ1-2|.|TRBV15
CATSPGLSRRGGYTF
TGTGCCACCAGCCCCGGGTTAAGTCGGCGGGGTGGCTACACCTTC
>.|TRBJ2-5|.|TRBV5-4
CASSLVSGWGETQYF
TGTGCCAGCAGCTTGGTTTCCGGATGGGGAGAGACCCAGTACTTC
>.|TRBJ1-5|.|TRBV14
CASSQSLNQPQHF
TGTGCCAGCAGCCAATCCCTCAATCAGCCCCAGCATTTT
>.|TRBJ2-1|TRBD2|TRBV6-4
CASSERENNEQFF
TGTGCCAGCAGTGAGCGGGAGAACAATGAGCAGTTCTTC
>few|TRBJ2-5|TRBD2|TRBV20-1
CSAPELTSAILYQETQYF
TGCAGTGCTCCAGAACTGACTAGCGCTATTCTGTACCAAGAGACCCAGTACTTC
>.|TRBJ2-5|.|TRBV3-1
CASSFQGGQETQYF
TGTGCCAGCAGCTTCCAAGGAGGCCAAGAGACCCAGTACTTC